This T cell receptor (beta chain) came from a study of cytomegalovirus exposure and HLA in healthy donors. Using immunoSEQ multiplex PCR, the repertoire was profiled, and TCRdb retains in-frame clones only, with some absent. The sample yields about 60,000 clones, 95% seen once. CDR1 SGHDN and CDR2 FVKESK come from the germline V gene. Deletions cut 3 bases from V and 0 bases from J, with 21 bases between. The length of the CDR3 is 18 residues. A note on this clone: Its target is unknown.

Study outcomes and limitations: The authors listed 150 to 200 TCR beta chains as cytomegalovirus-associated. According to reports, the classifier identified cytomegalovirus status with high specificity and sensitivity.

The chain couples TRBV14 to TRBJ2-7, with a tentative D call TRBD2 (6 bases). The source of this sequence is a woman between 18 and 30 years old in good health and CMV-seropositive. The sample comprised PBMCs. The CDR3 region has the DNA TGTGCCAGCAGCCATCGAGGCGGCCTTGGAGGGAGCTCCTACGAGCAGTACTTC. Protein: CASSHRGGLGGSSYEQYF.